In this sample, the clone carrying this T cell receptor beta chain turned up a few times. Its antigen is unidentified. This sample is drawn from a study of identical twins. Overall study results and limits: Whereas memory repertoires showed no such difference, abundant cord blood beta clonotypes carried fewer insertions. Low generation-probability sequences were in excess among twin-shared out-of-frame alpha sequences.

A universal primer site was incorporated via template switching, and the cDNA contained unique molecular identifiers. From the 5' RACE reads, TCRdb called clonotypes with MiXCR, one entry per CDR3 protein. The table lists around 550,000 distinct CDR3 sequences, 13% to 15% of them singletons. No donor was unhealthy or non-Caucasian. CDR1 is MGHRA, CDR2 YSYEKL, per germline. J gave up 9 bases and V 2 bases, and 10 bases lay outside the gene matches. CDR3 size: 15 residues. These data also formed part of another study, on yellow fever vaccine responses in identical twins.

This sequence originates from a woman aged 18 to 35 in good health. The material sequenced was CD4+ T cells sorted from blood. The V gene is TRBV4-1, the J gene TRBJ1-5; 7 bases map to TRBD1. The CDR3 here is CASSQPTGSPRPQHF. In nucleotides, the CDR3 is TGCGCCAGCAGCCAACCGACAGGGTCCCCCCGGCCCCAGCATTTT.